These 23 T cell receptor beta chains were sequenced from one sample in a study of CD8+CD57+ T cells in acquired aplastic anemia. It was genomic DNA that served as the template for profiling TCR beta VDJ and CDR3. TCRdb analysed the reads with MiXCR anew, one entry per CDR3 protein. The table lists 200,000 or so distinct CDR3 sequences, over 40% of them singletons. Individuals selected for sequencing had exhibited CD8+CD57+ cell expansion on flow cytometry. Input material: sorted CD4+, CD8+, or CD8+CD57+ T cells (not recorded which) from PBMCs. The receptors derive from a human donor with aplastic anemia.

In this sample, this clonotype turned up many times. The chain carries TRBV5-1 and TRBJ2-7, with D unclear. Trimming took 1 base from V and 0 from J, leaving 8 bases between them. Per the germline V gene, CDR1 is SGHRS and CDR2 is YFSETQ. The CDR3 runs to 14 residues. In nucleotides, the CDR3 is TGCGCCAGCAGCTTGCGGGCGGACTCCTACGAGCAGTACTTC. This sequence encodes CASSLRADSYEQYF. The complete variable domain, with remaining parts taken from reference TRBV5-1 and TRBJ2-7, reads KAGVTQTPRYLIKTRGQQVTLSCSPISGHRSVSWYQQTPGQGLQFLFEYFSETQRNKGNFPGRFSGRQFSNSRSEMNVSTLELGDSALYLCASSLRADSYEQYFGPGTRLTVT.

Comments on this clonotype: Sequence at one end of the junction differs from germline and may be a read error. CDR3 sequence: CASRLTTSGGVVNEQFF. The CDR3 DNA follows: TGTGCCAGCAGGTTAACGACTAGCGGGGGGGTTGTCAATGAGCAGTTCTTC. This chain uses TRBV7-3 with TRBJ2-1, with 14 bases that match TRBD2. This CDR3 spans 17 amino acids. Germline V gene data show CDR1 as SGHTA and CDR2 as FQGTGA. Drawing the rest from reference TRBV7-3 and TRBJ2-1, the complete variable domain is GAGVSQTPSNKVTEKGKYVELRCDPISGHTALYWYRQSLGQGPEFLIYFQGTGAADDSGLPNDRFFAVRPEGSVSTLKIQRTERGDSAVYLCASRLTTSGGVVNEQFFGPGTRLTVL.

This clonotype was recorded many times. The chain links TRBV3-1 to TRBJ2-7, with D possibly being TRBD1 (5 bases). Trimming removed 6 bases at V and 3 bases at J, with 6 bases between. The CDR3 consists of 11 residues. CDR1 and CDR2 from the germline V gene are LGHDT and YNNKEL (reference sequence). The CDR3 DNA reads as TGTGCCAGCAGTCAGGGCTACGAGCAGTACTTC. Amino acids: CASSQGYEQYF.

The V gene is TRBV7-9, the J gene TRBJ1-2; D is unresolved. Germline-derived CDR1 and CDR2 are SEHNR and FQNEAQ (reference sequence). Trimming cost V 5 bases and J 3 bases, with 13 bases left between them. The CDR3 length is 14 residues. Written as DNA, the CDR3 is TGTGCCAGCAGCCACGAGCGCAAGTACTATGGCTACACCTTC. Translation: CASSHERKYYGYTF. Based on the CDR3 plus reference TRBV7-9 and TRBJ1-2, the full variable domain is DTGVSQNPRHKITKRGQNVTFRCDPISEHNRLYWYRQTLGQGPEFLTYFQNEAQLEKSRLLSDRFSAERPKGSFSTLEIQRTEQGDSAMYLCASSHERKYYGYTFGSGTRLTVV.

V and J are TRBV7-3 and TRBJ1-2, with 7 bases identical to TRBD1. This CDR3 comprises 16 residues. V was clipped by 5 bases and J by 6 bases; unmatched bases: 15. CDR1 and CDR2 from the germline V gene are SGHTA and FQGTGA. CDR3 coding DNA: TGTGCCAGCAGCCCCGTTGGGGATGACAGGGTGGATGGCTACACCTTC. Its protein is CASSPVGDDRVDGYTF.

The chain employs TRBV19 and TRBJ2-1; 12 bases agree with TRBD1. CDR3 length equals 17 residues. The V gene end was trimmed by 5 bases and the J gene end by 2 bases; junction bases not matched to a gene: 7. Germline values: CDR1 LNHDA, CDR2 SQIVND (reference sequence). The CDR3 region has the DNA TGTGCCAGTAGTGCCCGGGACAGGGGGCCGACCTACAATGAGCAGTTCTTC. Protein: CASSARDRGPTYNEQFF.

V and J are TRBV6-1 and TRBJ2-4; 8 bases are a match to TRBD1. The CDR3 has 17 residues. Germline assignment: CDR1 MNHNS and CDR2 SASEGT. Trimming at V came to 5 bases and at J to 5 bases, leaving 14 bases not matched to a gene. CDR3 protein: CASSYSAPRTGQNIQYF. Written as DNA, the CDR3 is TGTGCCAGCAGTTACTCGGCCCCCCGGACAGGGCAAAACATTCAGTACTTC.

Notes on this clonotype: A single base separates this from a much larger clone, so it may be a read error. J is TRBJ2-3 and V is TRBV4-1, with 8 positions matching TRBD2. After removal of 2 bases from V and 5 bases from J, the junction contained 12 bases not matched to a gene. The germline CDR1 and CDR2 sequences are MGHRA and YSYEKL. CDR3 size: 17 residues. As DNA, the CDR3 is TGCGCCAGCAGCCAACACCAAATAGCGGGGCGGGGAGATACGCAGTATTTT. Its protein is CASSQHQIAGRGDTQYF.

The rearrangement links TRBV9 to TRBJ1-6; no clear D. With 5 bases removed from V and 6 bases from J, the gap between germline ends came to 12 bases. Germline CDR1 SGDLS, CDR2 YYNGEE. CDR3 length equals 14 residues. CDR3 sequence (DNA): TGTGCCAGCAGTAGGGTACAGTTTAATTCACCCCTCCACTTT. Its translation: CASSRVQFNSPLHF. Full variable domain (outside the CDR3, taken from reference TRBV9 and TRBJ1-6): DSGVTQTPKHLITATGQRVTLRCSPRSGDLSVYWYQQSLDQGLQFLIQYYNGEERAKGNILERFSAQQFPDLHSELNLSSLELGDSALYFCASSRVQFNSPLHFGNGTRLTVT.

This clonotype was seen a few times. The chain uses TRBV18 and TRBJ1-2; 7 positions agree with TRBD1. The junction had 8 bases not matched to a gene; V was cut back by 3 bases and J by 1 base. Per the germline V gene, CDR1 is KGHSH and CDR2 is LQKENI. CDR3 size: 16 residues. CDR3 protein: CASSPPGTAINYGYTF. The CDR3, as DNA: TGTGCCAGCTCACCCCCCGGGACAGCGATTAACTATGGCTACACCTTC.

In the case of this clonotype: A much larger clonotype is one base distant, so this may be a read error. The rearrangement joins TRBV5-1 to TRBJ2-2; no clear D gene. V lost 1 base and J lost 3, with 10 bases in between. Germline CDR1 is SGHRS and CDR2 is YFSETQ. The CDR3 length is 15 residues. The CDR3 region is CASSLMGKDTGELFF. The CDR3 DNA sequence: TGCGCCAGCAGCTTGATGGGGAAAGACACCGGGGAGCTGTTTTTT.

The rearrangement uses TRBV7-6 and TRBJ1-6; TRBD1 matches 8 bases. With V trimmed by 1 base and J by 2 bases, 1 base remained unmatched. This CDR3 is 16 amino acids long. Germline loops: CDR1 SGHVS, CDR2 FNYEAQ. The CDR3 loop reads CASSLGTGPYNSPLHF. The DNA of the CDR3 is TGTGCCAGCAGCTTAGGGACAGGGCCCTATAATTCACCCCTCCACTTT.

This clonotype occurred a few times. CDR3 in DNA: TGTGCCAGCAGCCACCTGCGACAGCTATACTCTAACACTGAAGCTTTCTTT. Translating it yields CASSHLRQLYSNTEAFF. The V call is TRBV6-5, the J call TRBJ1-1; D perhaps matches TRBD1 (5 bases). Trimming removed 6 bases at V and 2 bases at J, with 22 bases between. The CDR3 has 17 amino acids. The germline gives CDR1 MNHEY, CDR2 SVGAGI.

The chain joins TRBV5-6 to TRBJ2-1; TRBD2 might be the D (6 bases). Trimming left V 0 bases short and J 0 bases short, with 10 bases between. This CDR3 is built from 16 residues. CDR1 is SGHDT, CDR2 YYEEEE, per germline. The CDR3 sequence is CASSLGGGFSYNEQFF. The CDR3 nucleotides are TGTGCCAGCAGCTTGGGTGGGGGGTTCTCCTACAATGAGCAGTTCTTC. The variable domain in full, completed from reference TRBV5-6 and TRBJ2-1, reads DAGVTQSPTHLIKTRGQQVTLRCSPKSGHDTVSWYQQALGQGPQFIFQYYEEEERQRGNFPDRFSGHQFPNYSSELNVNALLLGDSALYLCASSLGGGFSYNEQFFGPGTRLTVL.

The chain couples TRBV20-1 to TRBJ1-6; 7 nucleotides match TRBD1. Looked up from germline, CDR1 is DFQATT and CDR2 is SNEGSKA (reference sequence). Trimming took 4 bases from V and 2 from J; bases not matched to a gene: 2. The CDR3 loop spans 14 amino acids. The CDR3 loop is CSAKTGTYNSPLHF. CDR3 coding DNA: TGCAGTGCTAAGACAGGGACCTATAATTCACCCCTCCACTTT.

V usage is TRBV10-1 and J usage is TRBJ2-5; TRBD2 might be the D (6 bases). The CDR3 length is 14 residues. Germline-derived CDR1 and CDR2 are WNHNN and SYGVQD (reference sequence). V dropped 0 bases and J dropped 5 bases, with 10 bases sitting between them. The CDR3 bases are TGCGCCAGCAGTGAGTCAGGGCGGGGCGAGACCCAGTACTTC. Its translation: CASSESGRGETQYF.

This clonotype was counted ten times or more. The chain employs TRBV15 and TRBJ2-3; D is unclear. The CDR3 runs 15 residues. V lost 0 bases, J lost 2 bases, and 9 bases lay in between. CDR1 and CDR2 (germline): LNHNV, YYDKDF (reference sequence). The CDR3 bases are TGTGCCACCAGCAGAGATAAGCATGTCACAGATACGCAGTATTTT. Amino acids: CATSRDKHVTDTQYF.

This clonotype was observed many times. The chain employs TRBV20-1 and TRBJ1-1, with TRBD1 as a possible D gene (6 bases). Per germline, CDR1 DFQATT and CDR2 SNEGSKA (reference sequence). Deletions cut 4 bases from V and 6 bases from J, with 15 bases between. CDR3 length: 13 amino acids. The DNA for the CDR3 is TGCAGTGCTAACGGACAGTTGCTGGCTGAAGCTTTCTTT. Translated, it gives CSANGQLLAEAFF.

On this clonotype itself: A read error is possible here, since a much larger clone lies one base away. The chain recombines TRBV7-8 with TRBJ2-2; no clear D. V was trimmed by 6 bases and J by 6 bases, leaving 14 bases between them. Germline V gives CDR1 SGHVS, CDR2 FQNEAQ. This CDR3 comprises 14 residues. In nucleotides, the CDR3 is TGTGCCAGCAGGGTAGCTCCCGCCGCCGGGGAGCTGTTTTTT. Translating gives CASRVAPAAGELFF.

The rearrangement uses TRBV7-2 and TRBJ1-2; D is unresolved. This CDR3 comprises 15 residues. The V end lost 3 bases, the J end lost 1 base, and 12 bases lay between the germline ends. CDR1 and CDR2 from the germline V gene are SGHTA and FQGNSA. The CDR3 sequence: CASSLVGEVNYGYTF. The CDR3 DNA follows: TGTGCCAGCAGCTTGGTCGGGGAAGTTAACTATGGCTACACCTTC.

The CDR3 nucleotides read TGTGCCAGCAGCGAGGGTGGACAGGGGGGTTCACCCCTCCACTTT. It specifies CASSEGGQGGSPLHF. The V gene is TRBV9, the J gene TRBJ1-6; 10 bases match TRBD1. V shed 3 bases, J shed 9 bases, and the junction held 6 bases outside the gene matches. CDR3 size: 15 residues. In germline, CDR1 is SGDLS, CDR2 YYNGEE.

This clonotype was detected a few times. The CDR3, as DNA: TGTGCCAGCAGCTTTGGTACGGACGGGACCTACGAGCAGTACTTC. Translated, it gives CASSFGTDGTYEQYF. The chain couples TRBV7-2 to TRBJ2-7; D perhaps matches TRBD2 (5 bases). CDR3 length: 15 amino acids. Germline CDR1 SGHTA, CDR2 FQGNSA. V was shortened by 3 bases and J by 2 bases, with 14 bases between the two germline ends.

The V gene is TRBV7-3, the J gene TRBJ2-7, with 8 bases identical to TRBD1. Looked up from germline, CDR1 is SGHTA and CDR2 is FQGTGA. Trimming removed 5 bases from V and 7 bases from J; junction bases left unmatched: 7. CDR3 length equals 13 residues. CDR3 sequence (DNA): TGTGCCAGCAGCCCACTGGACAGGGAAGAGCAGTACTTC. This encodes CASSPLDREEQYF.